Presented here are 16 T cell receptor beta chains from one specimen sequenced in a study of blood T cell repertoires in COVID-19. Here immunoSEQ multiplex PCR was the method, and the copy in TCRdb shows in-frame clones only, minus some. Of fewer than 400,000 clones detected, 80% to 90% appear once; the ten largest clones hold 4% to 5%. Input material: PBMCs or T cells enriched from blood (not recorded which). These TCRs come from a man under 40 who had recovered from COVID-19.

V and J are TRBV10-1 and TRBJ2-3; 10 bases are a match to TRBD1. Germline CDR1 and CDR2: WNHNN and SYGVQD (reference sequence). This CDR3 spans 16 amino acids. V lost 8 bases, J lost 0 bases, and 8 bases stayed unmatched. The CDR3 reads CASSVRTGGSTDTQYF. The CDR3 coding sequence is TGCGCCAGCTCGGTCCGGACAGGGGGAAGCACAGATACGCAGTATTTT.

This chain joins TRBV4-1 and TRBJ2-1; 10 nucleotides agree with TRBD2. This CDR3 comprises 14 residues. The germline gives CDR1 MGHRA, CDR2 YSYEKL. Trimming cost V 4 bases and J 3 bases; bases outside gene matches: 0. The CDR3 DNA reads TGCGCCAGCAGCCCTAGCGGGAGCTACAATGAGCAGTTCTTC. Its translation: CASSPSGSYNEQFF.

The chain employs TRBV5-4 and TRBJ2-2, with a weak D call TRBD1 (5 bases). The ends were cut back, 0 bases at V and 6 bases at J, with 6 bases in the middle. This CDR3 region has 13 residues. Germline V gives CDR1 SGHNT, CDR2 YYREEE (reference sequence). The CDR3 region has the DNA TGTGCCAGCAGCTTGGAAGGGGCCGGGGAGCTGTTTTTT. Residues: CASSLEGAGELFF.

V gene TRBV12-3 or TRBV12-4 combines with J gene TRBJ1-5; D possibly corresponds to TRBD1 (6 bases). The CDR3 extends over 13 amino acids. The V and J ends lost 3 bases and 5 bases respectively, with 8 bases between them. CDR3 in amino acids: CASSFRGDQPQHF. CDR3 DNA: TGTGCCAGCAGTTTCAGGGGAGATCAGCCCCAGCATTTT.

The rearrangement links TRBV11-2 to TRBJ2-6, with D perhaps matching TRBD1 (5 bases). CDR3 length equals 16 residues. Looked up from germline, CDR1 is SGHAT and CDR2 is FQNNGV. V was pared by 5 bases and J by 4 bases, with 15 bases between. CDR3 amino acids: CASSLIRVAGANVLTF. The CDR3 DNA reads as TGTGCCAGCAGCCTAATCAGGGTTGCGGGGGCCAACGTCCTGACTTTC.

The chain links TRBV3-1 (or the pseudogene TRBV3-2) to TRBJ1-2; a possible D gene is TRBD1 (6 bases). V was shortened by 0 bases and J by 10 bases, with 18 bases between the two germline ends. CDR1 and CDR2 from the germline V gene are LGHDT and YNNKEL (reference sequence). This CDR3 is built from 15 residues. The CDR3 sequence is CASSQDLGGGRVYTF. In nucleotides, the CDR3 is TGTGCCAGCAGCCAAGATCTGGGAGGGGGACGCGTCTACACCTTC.

CDR3 in amino acids: CATSDLMTSGSADEQFF. CDR3 nucleotides: TGTGCCACCAGTGACCTGATGACTAGCGGGAGTGCGGATGAGCAGTTCTTC. The chain carries TRBV24-1 and TRBJ2-1, with 12 bases aligning to TRBD2. J gave up 8 bases and V 4 bases, and 11 bases lay outside the gene matches. The CDR3 has 17 amino acids. Germline lookup yields CDR1 KGHDR and CDR2 SFDVKD.

This clone showed up just once. This chain connects TRBV7-8 to TRBJ2-1; TRBD2 matches 7 bases. The CDR3 loop spans 17 amino acids. The V gene's germline CDR1 is SGHVS and CDR2 FQNEAQ. The trim removed 5 bases at V and 0 bases at J, leaving 10 bases unmatched. This CDR3 is CASSPQAGGSSYNEQFF. Written as DNA, the CDR3 is TGTGCCAGCAGCCCCCAAGCGGGCGGGAGCTCCTACAATGAGCAGTTCTTC.

CDR3 loop: CASTPQGMNTEAFF. The CDR3 bases are TGTGCCAGCACCCCTCAGGGGATGAACACTGAAGCTTTCTTT. V and J are TRBV11-3 and TRBJ1-1; tentative D call: TRBD1 (6 bases). The CDR3 consists of 14 residues. V shed 7 bases and J shed 0 bases, with 12 bases lying between them. Germline CDR1 and CDR2: SGHNT and YENEEA.

Comments on this clone: Other DNA variants within this sample encode the same CDR3. V is TRBV19 and J is TRBJ2-7; TRBD1 matches at 9 bases. The V gene end was trimmed by 4 bases and the J gene end by 2 bases; junction bases not matched to a gene: 3. The germline V gene has CDR1 LNHDA and CDR2 SQIVND (reference sequence). CDR3 length equals 14 residues. Written as DNA, the CDR3 is TGTGCCAGTAGTAACGGACAGGGGCCCTACGAGCAGTACTTC. Translating it yields CASSNGQGPYEQYF.

The rearrangement joins TRBV7-9 to TRBJ2-1, with 7 bases fitting TRBD2. The length of the CDR3 is 15 residues. Trimming removed 3 bases from V and 7 bases from J; junction bases left unmatched: 9. Per the germline V gene, CDR1 is SEHNR and CDR2 is FQNEAQ (reference sequence). The CDR3 nucleotides are TGTGCCAGCAGCTTCTTTGGAGCGGGGCCTAATGAGCAGTTCTTC. Protein sequence: CASSFFGAGPNEQFF.

This chain connects TRBV10-2 to TRBJ2-2; possible D gene TRBD1, 5 bases. V lost 6 bases and J lost 1, with 9 bases in between. Germline V gene lookup returns CDR1 WSHSY and CDR2 SAAADI. This CDR3 comprises 14 residues. The CDR3 region has the DNA TGCGCCAGCAGCCTCGGACAGAACACCGGGGAGCTGTTTTTT. This codes for CASSLGQNTGELFF.

The chain carries TRBV4-1 and TRBJ2-3; 7 bases match TRBD2. In germline, CDR1 is MGHRA, CDR2 YSYEKL. Trimming at V came to 4 bases and at J to 4 bases, leaving 11 bases not matched to a gene. The CDR3 sequence is 16 residues long. DNA for the CDR3: TGCGCCAGCAGCCGCAGTGGGGGGGATTGGGCAGATACGCAGTATTTT. Its translation is CASSRSGGDWADTQYF.

V and J are TRBV11-2 and TRBJ1-2; D might be TRBD1 (5 bases). The CDR3 runs to 15 residues. CDR1 and CDR2 (germline): SGHAT, FQNNGV. Trimming took 3 bases from V and 4 from J, leaving 15 bases between them. CDR3: CASSFSGGETYGYTF. The CDR3 coding sequence is TGTGCCAGCAGCTTTTCGGGGGGGGAGACCTATGGCTACACCTTC.

The rearrangement links TRBV11-1 to TRBJ2-7; D call uncertain. Germline V gene lookup returns CDR1 SGHAT and CDR2 FQDESV (reference sequence). V was pared by 5 bases and J by 2 bases, with 16 bases between. The CDR3 has 15 residues. The CDR3 coding sequence is TGTGCCAGCAGCATAGGCCCGGTGTCAACCTACGAGCAGTACTTC. Its protein is CASSIGPVSTYEQYF.

The rearrangement links TRBV6-1 to TRBJ1-3; D might be TRBD1 (5 bases). The CDR3 has 16 amino acids. V shed 2 bases and J shed 5 bases, with 16 bases lying between them. Germline V gene data show CDR1 as MNHNS and CDR2 as SASEGT. The CDR3 DNA is TGTGCCAGCAGTGAATGGGTATCAGGGCTGCGAAACACCATATATTTT. This translates into CASSEWVSGLRNTIYF.